This TCR beta chain was found in a study of CD8 T cells in ankylosing spondylitis. The authors made TCR beta libraries by quantitative 5'-RACE with molecular barcodes. In TCRdb, the 5' RACE reads were re-called with MiXCR into one record per CDR3 protein. The sample consists of some 700,000 distinct CDR3 sequences, 15% to 20% of them appearing once. The CDR3 totals 13 residues. J lost 3 bases, V lost 7 bases, and 7 bases had no gene match. Germline V gene data show CDR1 as SQVTM and CDR2 as ANQGSEA. Study conclusions and caveats: A TCR beta motif of roughly eight highly homologous variants appeared characteristic of ankylosing spondylitis blood. Reports of some motif variants in reactive arthritis synovial fluid and blood predate this one. The clones that were linked to disease were reported to be significantly enriched in matched synovial fluid samples from ankylosing spondylitis patients. Disease-linked clones proved CD8+ and comparatively uncommon in peripheral blood.

As for this clonotype: Its target is unknown.

This TCR was recovered from a male donor with ankylosing spondylitis. The J gene is TRBJ2-7, the V gene TRBV29-1; 9 bases fit TRBD2. Material: blood, either unsorted or a sorted T cell fraction (not recorded which). Here the CDR3 reads CSAGVAGDYEQYF. CDR3 nucleotide sequence: TGCAGCGCTGGGGTAGCGGGAGACTACGAGCAGTACTTC.